These T cell receptor beta chains were read from a single sample in a study of blood T cells in healthy people across ages. TCRdb processed the 5' RACE reads anew with MiXCR; each CDR3 protein has one entry. The data hold under 1,000,000 distinct CDR3 sequences, with about 45% observed a single time. Source material: blood. These receptors were obtained from an elderly man in good health. Each CDR3 is given with its conserved first and last residue. D genes are given only for firm matches. Clone size is shown for a subset of rows, as once, few, many or a class of expanded clone.

j_call,clone_size,v_call,d_call,cdr3_nt,cdr3_aa
TRBJ2-7,many,TRBV25-1,-,TGTGCCAGCAGACCCGGACGAACAGAGGGGTACGAGCAGTACTTC,CASRPGRTEGYEQYF
TRBJ2-1,many,TRBV2,-,TGTGCCAGCAGTGTGGGGGACCTGGGCTCGGATGAGCAGTTCTTC,CASSVGDLGSDEQFF
TRBJ2-7,-,TRBV3-1,-,TGTGCCAGCAGCCCTCAGGGAGCCGATTCCTACGAGCAGTACTTC,CASSPQGADSYEQYF
TRBJ2-7,many,TRBV29-1,-,TGCAGCGTTGAAGGACAGTCTTACGAGCAGTACTTC,CSVEGQSYEQYF
TRBJ2-3,-,TRBV4-1,TRBD2,TGCGCCAGCACGAGAAGCGGGAGTAGCACAGATACGCAGTATTTT,CASTRSGSSTDTQYF
TRBJ2-7,-,TRBV7-2,-,TGTGCCAGCAGCTTAGAGGGCCAGCGGTACGAGCAGTACTTC,CASSLEGQRYEQYF
TRBJ2-5,many,TRBV12-3/TRBV12-4,-,TGTGCCAGCAGGCGAAGACAGCAAGAGACCCAGTACTTC,CASRRRQQETQYF
TRBJ2-1,-,TRBV24-1,TRBD1,TGTACCACCAGCTCACCGGGACAGGGACTAAATGAGCAGTTCTTC,CTTSSPGQGLNEQFF
TRBJ2-7,-,TRBV20-1,TRBD2,TGCAGTGCTCTAGCGGAAAGCTCCTACAATGAGCAGTACTTC,CSALAESSYNEQYF
TRBJ1-2,once,TRBV20-1,-,TGCAGTGCGCTCGCCGGGGTAAACTATGGCTACACCTTC,CSALAGVNYGYTF
TRBJ2-3,-,TRBV2,TRBD1,TGTGCCAGCAGTGGGGGGACAGGGAGCACGGATACGCAGTATTTT,CASSGGTGSTDTQYF
TRBJ2-7,many,TRBV12-3/TRBV12-4,TRBD1,TGTGCCAGCAGTTTATTGAGGGGGCTCGACGAGCAGTACTTC,CASSLLRGLDEQYF
TRBJ2-6,many,TRBV27,-,TGTGCCAGCAGTCCCCTGGGCTCTGGGGCCAACGTCCTGACTTTC,CASSPLGSGANVLTF
TRBJ1-1,few,TRBV4-2,TRBD1,TGTGCCAGCAGCCGCACAGGGGGCTCATTGCCTACTGAAGCTTTCTTT,CASSRTGGSLPTEAFF
TRBJ1-5,-,TRBV5-1,-,TGCGCCAGCCGTAAGGGTCAGTCCCAGCATTTT,CASRKGQSQHF
TRBJ2-5,few,TRBV10-3,-,TGTGCCATCAGTGAGTCGAGATCGCGGGCTGAGACCCAGTACTTC,CAISESRSRAETQYF
TRBJ2-1,few,TRBV6-1,TRBD1,TGTGCCAGCAGTAACCTTCCGGGACAGGGAAACAATGAGCAGTTCTTC,CASSNLPGQGNNEQFF
TRBJ1-2,-,TRBV5-1,-,TGCGCCAGCAGCGACGCGACAGAGAACTATGGCTACACCTTC,CASSDATENYGYTF
TRBJ2-7,-,TRBV5-5,-,TGTGCCAGCAGCTTAGACTATTTTTCCTACAATGAGCAGTACTTC,CASSLDYFSYNEQYF
TRBJ2-3,few,TRBV28,TRBD1,TGTGCCAGCAGTCGATCCGGACAGGGGCGAGGCACAGATACGCAGTATTTT,CASSRSGQGRGTDTQYF
TRBJ2-4,-,TRBV12-3/TRBV12-4,-,TGTGCCAGCAGTTTGAGTGACAGCTATGACATTCAGTACTTC,CASSLSDSYDIQYF
TRBJ2-1,-,TRBV5-7,-,TGTGCCAGCAGCTTTGAGAGGGGAGGTCTCCATGAGCAGTTCTTC,CASSFERGGLHEQFF
TRBJ2-7,-,TRBV10-3,-,TGTGCCATCAGTGAAAGGTCCGGGAGCTACTCCTACGAGCAGTACTTC,CAISERSGSYSYEQYF
TRBJ2-5,-,TRBV20-1,-,TGCAGTGCTGGGGGGACTTCTGAGACCCAGTACTTC,CSAGGTSETQYF
TRBJ1-2,-,TRBV10-3,-,TGTGCCATCAGCGATGACAAGACCTGTGGCTACACCTTC,CAISDDKTCGYTF
TRBJ2-2,-,TRBV7-3,-,TGTGCCAGCAGCTTACGGGCCAGCCGGAACACCGGGGAGCTGTTTTTT,CASSLRASRNTGELFF
TRBJ2-7,-,TRBV12-3/TRBV12-4,TRBD2,TGTGCCAGCAGTCCTAGCGGGAGGTATTGGTACGAGCAGTACTTC,CASSPSGRYWYEQYF
TRBJ2-7,-,TRBV29-1,TRBD1,TGCAGCGTTAGACAGGGGGGCGAGCAGTACTTC,CSVRQGGEQYF
TRBJ2-2,once,TRBV20-1,TRBD2,TGCAGTGCTAGAGATCGCATGAGTAGCGGGAGGGCCGGGGAGCTGTTTTTT,CSARDRMSSGRAGELFF